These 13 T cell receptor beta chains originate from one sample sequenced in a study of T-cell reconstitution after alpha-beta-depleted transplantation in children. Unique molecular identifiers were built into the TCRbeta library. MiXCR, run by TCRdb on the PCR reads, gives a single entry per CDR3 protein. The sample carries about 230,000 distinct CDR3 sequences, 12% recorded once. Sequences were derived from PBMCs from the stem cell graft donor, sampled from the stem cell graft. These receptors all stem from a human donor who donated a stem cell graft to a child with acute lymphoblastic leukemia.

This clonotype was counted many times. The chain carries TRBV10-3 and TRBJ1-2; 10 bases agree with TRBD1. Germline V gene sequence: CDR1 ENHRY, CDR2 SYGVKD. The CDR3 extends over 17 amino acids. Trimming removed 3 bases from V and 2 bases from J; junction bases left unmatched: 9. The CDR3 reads CAISDGRDRGENYGYTF. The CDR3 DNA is TGTGCCATCAGTGACGGCCGGGACAGGGGAGAGAACTATGGCTACACCTTC.

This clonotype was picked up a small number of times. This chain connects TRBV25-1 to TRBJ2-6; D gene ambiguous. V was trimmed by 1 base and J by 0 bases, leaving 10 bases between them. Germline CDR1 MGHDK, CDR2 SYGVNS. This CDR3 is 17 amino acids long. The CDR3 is CASSESVRFSGANVLTF. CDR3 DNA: TGTGCCAGCAGTGAATCCGTCAGGTTCTCTGGGGCCAACGTCCTGACTTTC.

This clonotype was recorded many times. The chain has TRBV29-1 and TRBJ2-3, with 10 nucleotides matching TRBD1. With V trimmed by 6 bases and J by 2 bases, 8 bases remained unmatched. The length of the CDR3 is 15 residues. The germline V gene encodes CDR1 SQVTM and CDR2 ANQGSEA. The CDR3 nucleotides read TGCAGCGTAGAGACCAGACAGGGGGCCACAGATACGCAGTATTTT. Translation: CSVETRQGATDTQYF.

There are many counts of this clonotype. Here the CDR3 DNA reads TGCAGTGCCCCTGGACTAGCGGGGCCCTCCTACAATGAGCAGTTCTTC. Translating gives CSAPGLAGPSYNEQFF. The chain is built from TRBV20-1 and TRBJ2-1, with 12 bases lining up with TRBD2. The CDR3 covers 16 residues. Germline V CDR1 and CDR2: DFQATT, SNEGSKA (reference sequence). J gave up 0 bases and V 6 bases, and 6 bases lay outside the gene matches.

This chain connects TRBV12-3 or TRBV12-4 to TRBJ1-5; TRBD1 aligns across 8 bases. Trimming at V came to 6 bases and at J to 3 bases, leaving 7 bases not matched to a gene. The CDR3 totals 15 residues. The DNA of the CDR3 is TGTGCCAGCAGCCCCGGACAGGGACTCAATCAGCCCCAGCATTTT. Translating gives CASSPGQGLNQPQHF.

Here the CDR3 DNA reads TGCGCCAGCAGCCAAGTGGTAGAATACGAGCAGTACTTC. It is translated as CASSQVVEYEQYF. The chain joins TRBV4-1 to TRBJ2-7; D gene unclear. Trimming removed 1 base at V and 4 bases at J, with 8 bases between. Germline V gene sequence: CDR1 MGHRA, CDR2 YSYEKL. The CDR3 is 13 amino acids.

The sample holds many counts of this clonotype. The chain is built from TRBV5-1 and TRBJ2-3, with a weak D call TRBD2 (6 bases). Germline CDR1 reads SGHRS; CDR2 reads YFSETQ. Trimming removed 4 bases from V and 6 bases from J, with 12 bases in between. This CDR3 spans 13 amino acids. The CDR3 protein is CASSGTFEDTQYF. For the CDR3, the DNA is TGCGCCAGCAGCGGGACTTTCGAGGATACGCAGTATTTT.

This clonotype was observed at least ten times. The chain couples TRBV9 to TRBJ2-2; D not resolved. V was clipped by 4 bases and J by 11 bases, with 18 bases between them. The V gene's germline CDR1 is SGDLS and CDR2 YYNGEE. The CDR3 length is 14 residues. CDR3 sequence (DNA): TGTGCCAGCAGCCCCCGAGGATGGGCGTCTGAGCTGTTTTTT. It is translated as CASSPRGWASELFF.

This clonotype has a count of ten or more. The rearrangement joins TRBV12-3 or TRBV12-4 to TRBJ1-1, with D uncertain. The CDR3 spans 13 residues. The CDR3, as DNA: TGTGCGGCAGCCGTCACGGCGAACACTGAAGCTTTCTTT. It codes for CAAAVTANTEAFF.

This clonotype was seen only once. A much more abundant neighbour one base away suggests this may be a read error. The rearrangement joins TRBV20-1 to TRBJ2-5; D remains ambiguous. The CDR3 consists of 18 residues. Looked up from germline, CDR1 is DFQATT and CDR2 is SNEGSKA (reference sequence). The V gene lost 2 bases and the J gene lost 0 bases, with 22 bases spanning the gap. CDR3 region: CSARLFTGMVSDQETQYF. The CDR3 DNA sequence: TGCAGTGCTAGACTTTTTACCGGCATGGTCTCCGACCAAGAGACCCAGTACTTC.

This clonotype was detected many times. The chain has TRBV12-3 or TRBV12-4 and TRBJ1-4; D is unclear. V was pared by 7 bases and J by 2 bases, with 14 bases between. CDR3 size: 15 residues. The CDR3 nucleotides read TGTGCCAGCACCCGATGGGGTGGGACTAATGAAAAACTGTTTTTT. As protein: CASTRWGGTNEKLFF.

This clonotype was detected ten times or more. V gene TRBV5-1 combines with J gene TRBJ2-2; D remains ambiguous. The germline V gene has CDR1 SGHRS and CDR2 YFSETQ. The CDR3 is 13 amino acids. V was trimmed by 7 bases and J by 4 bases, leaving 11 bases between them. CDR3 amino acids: CASQVGGTGELFF. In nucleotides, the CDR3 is TGCGCCAGCCAGGTCGGCGGCACCGGGGAGCTGTTTTTT.

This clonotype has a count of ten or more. The CDR3 bases are TGTGCCAGCTCTCCGCTATGGGAAGATACGCAGTATTTT. Protein product: CASSPLWEDTQYF. This chain joins TRBV18 and TRBJ2-3; D gene unclear. This CDR3 spans 13 amino acids. CDR1 and CDR2 from the germline V gene are KGHSH and LQKENI. Trimming took off 6 bases at V and 5 bases at J, with 12 bases between the two ends.